Listed here is a single T cell receptor beta chain. The sample belongs to a study of blood T cell dynamics during melanoma immunotherapy. Study information: Metastatic melanoma patients received first-line pembrolizumab or nivolumab plus ipilimumab.

V was trimmed by 0 bases and J by 0 bases, leaving 5 bases between them. CDR3 length: 14 residues. Germline CDR1 and CDR2: MGHDK and SYGVNS. Time point denoted: pre-treatment baseline. Sampling occurred pretreatment (T0) and at week 3 (W3), after cycle one of checkpoint blockade. Patients with prior systemic cancer treatment, concomitant immunosuppressants, or other active malignancies were excluded. Every bulk PBMC sample received the same 350 ng of DNA. The protocol was immunoSEQ multiplex PCR, while the TCRdb copy is restricted to in-frame clones and leaves out a portion. Of approximately 9,700 clones detected, about 85% appear once; the ten largest clones hold 10%.

This clonotype originated in a human donor with melanoma. This chain uses TRBV25-1 with TRBJ2-5; D gene uncertain. The sequencing used blood, collected from a patient treated with checkpoint blockade. This CDR3 is CASSEYRDQETQYF. CDR3 DNA: TGTGCCAGCAGTGAATATAGGGACCAAGAGACCCAGTACTTC.